These 23 T cell receptor beta chains came from one sample sequenced in a study of T cells in Graves' hyperthyroidism and ophthalmopathy. RNA transcripts served as the template for amplifying TCR beta CDR3 regions. HTBI primers were the set used in a first-round RT-PCR of the TCR CDR3. Each CDR3 protein is one row after TCRdb ran MiXCR on the multiplex PCR reads. The sample shows about 49,000 distinct CDR3 sequences, approximately 50% of them seen only once. The source material was peripheral blood or thyroid tissue (not recorded which). The receptors shown here come from a man younger than 35 with Graves' hyperthyroidism.

The rearrangement joins TRBV7-2 to TRBJ1-1; no clear D. V dropped 11 bases and J dropped 3 bases, with 19 bases sitting between them. The CDR3 has 14 residues. Germline lookup yields CDR1 SGHTA and CDR2 FQGNSA. The CDR3, as DNA: TGTGCCTGGGTTACCCGTGGGGAGGACACTGAAGCTTTCTTT. Amino acids: CAWVTRGEDTEAFF.

The chain combines TRBV7-9 with TRBJ2-7; the match to TRBD1 covers 8 bases. Trimming at V came to 1 base and at J to 10 bases, leaving 12 bases not matched to a gene. CDR1 is SEHNR and CDR2 is FQNEAQ in the germline V gene (reference sequence). This CDR3 has 15 amino acids. CDR3 sequence (DNA): TGTGCCAGCAGCTTAGTCAGAGGGCCACAGGGGGATCAGTACTTC. Translated: CASSLVRGPQGDQYF.

The chain combines TRBV11-1 with TRBJ1-2; D gene uncertain. The CDR3 runs to 16 residues. Germline V CDR1 and CDR2: SGHAT, FQDESV (reference sequence). The germline V and J ends were trimmed by 0 bases and 0 bases, with 11 bases remaining between them. CDR3 in amino acids: CASSLASSSANYGYTF. The CDR3 DNA follows: TGTGCCAGCAGCTTAGCCAGCAGTTCAGCTAACTATGGCTACACCTTC.

The chain combines TRBV7-8 with TRBJ2-7, with 12 positions matching TRBD2. This CDR3 has 15 residues. CDR1 is SGHVS, CDR2 FQNEAQ, per germline. V gave up 5 bases and J gave up 7 bases; unmatched junction bases: 9. The CDR3 DNA is TGTGCCAGCAGCATGACTAGCGGGAGACTAACTGAGCAGTACTTC. Its protein is CASSMTSGRLTEQYF.

The chain has TRBV12-3 or TRBV12-4 and TRBJ1-3; D ambiguous. This CDR3 region has 12 residues. The V end lost 3 bases, the J end lost 3 bases, and 3 bases lay between the germline ends. The CDR3 loop is CASSFLGNTIYF. The CDR3, as DNA: TGTGCCAGCAGTTTTCTTGGAAACACCATATATTTT.

The sample holds one count of this clonotype. The rearrangement uses TRBV2 and TRBJ1-1; TRBD1 is a possible D gene (6 bases). Germline V CDR1 and CDR2: SNHLY, FYNNEI. The V end was cut by 10 bases, the J end by 6 bases, with 18 bases between. This CDR3 spans 13 amino acids. The CDR3 DNA reads TGTGCCATTCCTGTGGGGGGCAAGGCTGAAGCTTTCTTT. This codes for CAIPVGGKAEAFF.

The chain couples TRBV19 to TRBJ2-7; 10 positions agree with TRBD1. The germline V gene encodes CDR1 LNHDA and CDR2 SQIVND (reference sequence). Unmatched junction bases numbered 2, after V lost 3 bases and J lost 3 bases. This CDR3 has 14 residues. The CDR3 here is CASSIRTGGYEQYF. DNA of the CDR3: TGTGCCAGTAGTATTAGGACAGGGGGCTACGAGCAGTACTTC.

This clonotype appeared many times. The V gene is TRBV7-9, the J gene TRBJ1-6; tentative D call: TRBD1 (5 bases). The V end lost 5 bases, the J end lost 10 bases, and 21 bases lay between the germline ends. Germline lookup yields CDR1 SEHNR and CDR2 FQNEAQ (reference sequence). The CDR3 is 16 amino acids. CDR3: CASSRGGTAGWSPLHF. The CDR3 bases are TGTGCCAGCAGCCGGGGGGGGACGGCCGGCTGGTCACCCCTCCACTTT.

This chain links TRBV25-1 with TRBJ1-4; 7 positions agree with TRBD1. Germline CDR1 reads MGHDK; CDR2 reads SYGVNS. This CDR3 is built from 16 residues. The junction had 10 bases not matched to a gene; V was cut back by 1 base and J by 8 bases. The CDR3: CASSELVGDRVEKLFF. The CDR3 DNA sequence: TGTGCCAGCAGTGAATTGGTGGGCGACAGGGTAGAAAAACTGTTTTTT.

V gene TRBV29-1 combines with J gene TRBJ1-4, with D possibly matching TRBD1 (6 bases). The CDR3 sequence is 13 residues long. Trimming took off 6 bases at V and 7 bases at J, with 15 bases between the two ends. CDR1 SQVTM and CDR2 ANQGSEA come from the germline V gene. CDR3 region: CSVRDTEREKLFF. CDR3 DNA sequence: TGCAGCGTACGGGACACCGAGCGTGAAAAACTGTTTTTT.

V and J are TRBV7-2 and TRBJ1-3; tentatively, D is TRBD1 (5 bases). There are 16 residues in the CDR3. V lost 5 bases, J lost 3 bases, and 17 bases lay in between. CDR1 SGHTA and CDR2 FQGNSA come from the germline V gene. The CDR3 sequence: CASSPEPTGGGNTIYF. CDR3 nucleotides: TGTGCCAGCAGCCCAGAACCGACGGGGGGTGGAAACACCATATATTTT.

The chain carries TRBV10-3 and TRBJ2-2; D unclear. This CDR3 has 13 amino acids. V was trimmed by 10 bases and J by 2 bases, leaving 11 bases between them. CDR1 ENHRY and CDR2 SYGVKD come from the germline V gene. DNA for the CDR3: TGTGCCACCGCCCCGCCTAACACCGGGGAGCTGTTTTTT. This encodes CATAPPNTGELFF.

V is TRBV7-3 and J is TRBJ2-3, with 10 bases fitting TRBD2. Germline lookup yields CDR1 SGHTA and CDR2 FQGTGA. The junction had 2 bases not matched to a gene; V was cut back by 3 bases and J by 2 bases. The CDR3 sequence is 15 residues long. The CDR3 DNA reads TGTGCCAGCAGCTTTACTAGCGGGATCACAGATACGCAGTATTTT. Protein product: CASSFTSGITDTQYF.

The chain recombines TRBV5-1 with TRBJ2-2; either TRBD1 or TRBD2 may supply D (6 bases each). Germline V gene data show CDR1 as SGHRS and CDR2 as YFSETQ. Between the trimmed V and J ends, which lost 4 bases and 6 bases, there was a span of 10 bases. The CDR3 runs 13 residues. The CDR3, as DNA: TGCGCCAGCAGCCAGGGGAGGTCCGGGGAGCTGTTTTTT. Translation: CASSQGRSGELFF. Full variable domain (outside the CDR3, taken from reference TRBV5-1 and TRBJ2-2): KAGVTQTPRYLIKTRGQQVTLSCSPISGHRSVSWYQQTPGQGLQFLFEYFSETQRNKGNFPGRFSGRQFSNSRSEMNVSTLELGDSALYLCASSQGRSGELFFGEGSRLTVL.

This clonotype was seen ten or more times. The V and J genes are TRBV7-8 and TRBJ2-7; 10 bases are a match to TRBD2. In germline, CDR1 is SGHVS, CDR2 FQNEAQ. The J segment lost 0 bases and the V segment lost 2 bases, leaving 1 base of the junction unmatched. The CDR3 covers 15 residues. CDR3 amino acids: CASSLSGGASYEQYF. The CDR3 nucleotides read TGTGCCAGCAGCTTAAGCGGGGGGGCCTCCTACGAGCAGTACTTC.

This chain connects TRBV19 to TRBJ2-7, with 7 bases that match TRBD1. Germline trimming cut 3 bases from V and 2 bases from J; bases unmatched to any gene: 4. In germline, CDR1 is LNHDA, CDR2 SQIVND (reference sequence). This CDR3 is built from 14 residues. CDR3 region: CASSIGQGAYEQYF. Here the CDR3 DNA reads TGTGCCAGTAGTATTGGCCAGGGGGCCTACGAGCAGTACTTC.

The rearrangement joins TRBV10-3 to TRBJ1-5; the D gene is possibly TRBD1 (5 bases). The CDR3 totals 12 residues. V was cut by 6 bases and J by 6 bases, with 9 bases left in between. Germline assignment: CDR1 ENHRY and CDR2 SYGVKD. DNA for the CDR3: TGTGCCATCAGGCAGGGAGCTCAGCCCCAGCATTTT. Translating it yields CAIRQGAQPQHF.

Regarding this clonotype: A single base separates this from a much larger clone, so it may be a read error. The gene calls are TRBV20-1 and TRBJ2-1; a possible D gene is TRBD2 (5 bases). V lost 1 base and J 4 bases, leaving 20 bases between the germline ends. CDR1 DFQATT and CDR2 SNEGSKA come from the germline V gene (reference sequence). This CDR3 is 17 amino acids long. CDR3 in amino acids: CSARGSPLRATYNEQFF. The CDR3 DNA follows: TGCAGTGCTAGAGGTTCGCCGTTGAGGGCAACATACAATGAGCAGTTCTTC.

The rearrangement joins TRBV7-9 to TRBJ2-5, with D possibly being TRBD1 (5 bases). Germline V gene data show CDR1 as SEHNR and CDR2 as FQNEAQ (reference sequence). V lost 4 bases, J lost 2 bases, and 14 bases lay in between. This CDR3 has 15 amino acids. The CDR3 DNA follows: TGTGCCAGCAGCTCTCAGGGATTCGTACAAGAGACCCAGTACTTC. Its translation: CASSSQGFVQETQYF.

This chain joins TRBV15 and TRBJ1-4; D gene ambiguous. Looked up from germline, CDR1 is LNHNV and CDR2 is YYDKDF (reference sequence). V dropped 1 base and J dropped 4 bases, with 13 bases sitting between them. This CDR3 region has 16 residues. DNA of the CDR3: TGTGCCACCAGCAGAGCAAGTGGGCGCCTTAATGAAAAACTGTTTTTT. Encoded protein: CATSRASGRLNEKLFF.

The table lists this clonotype with many counts. The chain recombines TRBV19 with TRBJ2-2, with a weak D call TRBD2 (7 bases). The CDR3 runs to 16 residues. V was clipped by 6 bases and J by 0 bases, with 14 bases between them. CDR1 LNHDA and CDR2 SQIVND come from the germline V gene (reference sequence). The CDR3 coding sequence is TGTGCCAGTAGCCAAACGGGGGGCTCGAACACCGGGGAGCTGTTTTTT. This codes for CASSQTGGSNTGELFF.

This chain uses TRBV9 with TRBJ1-2; D possibly corresponds to TRBD1 (5 bases). The CDR3 totals 14 residues. V shed 2 bases and J shed 4 bases, with 12 bases lying between them. The germline CDR1 and CDR2 sequences are SGDLS and YYNGEE. The CDR3 spells CASSVGPGSYGYTF. The CDR3 nucleotides read TGTGCCAGCAGCGTTGGGCCAGGGAGCTATGGCTACACCTTC. Based on the CDR3 plus reference TRBV9 and TRBJ1-2, the full variable domain is DSGVTQTPKHLITATGQRVTLRCSPRSGDLSVYWYQQSLDQGLQFLIQYYNGEERAKGNILERFSAQQFPDLHSELNLSSLELGDSALYFCASSVGPGSYGYTFGSGTRLTVV.

Comments on this clonotype: A read error may be the cause here, since a much bigger clone is one base away. The chain links TRBV28 to TRBJ1-2; possibly TRBD1 for D (5 bases). Trimming cost V 5 bases and J 7 bases, with 14 bases left between them. In germline, CDR1 is MDHEN, CDR2 SYDVKM. The CDR3 runs to 13 residues. For the CDR3, the DNA is TGTGCCAGCAGTAGAGCGGGGCCCTCTGGCTACACCTTC. The encoded protein is CASSRAGPSGYTF.